A selection of T cell receptor beta chains follows, all from one sample in a study of CD8+ T cells in alopecia areata. TCRdb's table, derived via immunoSEQ multiplex PCR, lists solely in-frame clones and lacks some. The sample yields approximately 210,000 clones, approximately 65% seen once. The sample consisted of CD4+ T cells sorted from blood, taken at week 44, from a patient treated with tofacitinib. All receptors derive from a human donor with alopecia areata. Both conserved end residues are trimmed from each CDR3.

j_gene	v_gene	CDR3aa
TRBJ1-3	TRBV30	ACPLGNTIY
TRBJ1-2	TRBV29-1	SGTQGTNYGYT
TRBJ1-2	TRBV29-1	SVEGQGGDYGYT
TRBJ1-4	TRBV11-2	ASSPGSVEEKLF
TRBJ1-4	TRBV19	ASSERQTTNEKLF
TRBJ2-1	TRBV4-1	ASSLPEAGGVREQF
TRBJ2-5	TRBV19	ASSIGGKTQETQY
TRBJ2-7	TRBV29-1	SVVTWETSVNEQY
TRBJ1-2	TRBV7-2	ASIRGEGASGYT
TRBJ1-2	TRBV30	AWSLDMGLSGYGYT
TRBJ2-7	TRBV19	ASSSTSLPYEQY
TRBJ1-4	TRBV7-8	ASSLQGATNEKLF
TRBJ2-1	TRBV29-1	SETSVNNEQF
TRBJ1-5	TRBV6-5	ASRYRQGGSQPQH
TRBJ1-2	TRBV27	ASSLSTGRYGYT
TRBJ2-5	TRBV29-1	SVGGVGTSQETQY
TRBJ2-6	TRBV4-3	ASSQAGGSGANVLT
TRBJ2-3	TRBV7-9	ASSRQRLETDTQY
TRBJ1-4	TRBV29-1	SATGGHDEKLF
TRBJ1-1	TRBV9	ASSVEGSEAF
TRBJ1-1	TRBV30	AWSVPFQNTEAF
TRBJ2-3	TRBV5-1	ASSLAVQGRSTDTQY
TRBJ1-1	TRBV30	AWRFPAGDTEAF
TRBJ2-3	TRBV25-1	ASRSRVHNTDTQY
TRBJ1-4	TRBV27	ASSHLTGSGEKLF
TRBJ2-7	TRBV11-3	ASSYGDSPIYEQY
TRBJ2-3	TRBV5-1	ASSFSRTDTQY
TRBJ2-6	TRBV29-1	SVEGGDGANVLT
TRBJ2-7	TRBV11-2	ASSEQGLNEQY
TRBJ2-7	TRBV9	ASSVEPSGPYEQY
TRBJ1-2	TRBV30	AWSVLGGAGGYT
TRBJ1-2	TRBV15	ATSREAGDYGYT
TRBJ2-1	TRBV30	AWTGTSGGGSYNEQF
TRBJ2-2	TRBV29-1	SAKRGQGVGGRSGELF
TRBJ1-2	TRBV29-1	SVEDQRGPQGYT
TRBJ2-7	TRBV6-5	ASSPPGTNNEQY
TRBJ2-5	TRBV7-3	ASSPGQGRTQY
TRBJ1-6	TRBV27	ASSLTADSPLH
TRBJ2-1	TRBV7-2	ASSLVRATNEQF
TRBJ2-3	TRBV18	ASSGASSTDTQY
TRBJ2-5	TRBV19	ASSIAAGEMETQY
TRBJ2-7	TRBV5-1	ASSPDGYEQY
TRBJ1-1	TRBV28	ASTTGGFEAF
TRBJ2-7	TRBV30	AWSVNYEQY
TRBJ1-2	TRBV29-1	SVGDRQDGYT
TRBJ1-2	TRBV18	ASSPYSGGDGYT
TRBJ2-2	TRBV7-2	ASRVIQNTGELF
TRBJ2-7	TRBV19	ASSIDAKGYEQY
TRBJ2-2	TRBV18	ASSPPGGNAGELF
TRBJ2-2	TRBV30	AWTLGKLTGELF
TRBJ1-2	TRBV9	ASSDTFGYT
TRBJ2-5	TRBV11-2	ASSFGHQETQY
TRBJ1-1	TRBV30	AWSIDRGTEAF
TRBJ1-6	TRBV7-9	ASSQGQFNSPLH
TRBJ2-1	TRBV11-3	ASSLAGGTNNEQF
TRBJ1-1	TRBV19	ASSSLGGANTEAF